The clone carrying this T cell receptor (beta chain) was recorded a few times. The same CDR3 also results from other DNA sequences found in this sample. V was cut by 0 bases and J by 2 bases, with 8 bases left in between. This CDR3 has 14 amino acids. The germline V gene has CDR1 SGHRS and CDR2 YFSETQ. The data were obtained in a study of cytomegalovirus exposure and HLA in healthy donors. In the PCR, 60 Vbeta and 13 Jbeta primers were used. TCRdb keeps only in-frame clones here, not all; method: immunoSEQ multiplex PCR. The sample has some 150,000 clones, approximately 9% seen once. The sequencing input was PBMCs. This chain uses TRBV5-1 with TRBJ2-5, with D possibly being TRBD1 (5 bases). This sequence originates from a woman aged 40 to 50 in good health and CMV-seropositive. For the CDR3, the DNA is TGCGCCAGCAGCTTGGAGGGGCTACAAGAGACCCAGTACTTC. Encoded protein: CASSLEGLQETQYF.